These 24 T cell receptor beta chains came from one sample sequenced in a study of glioma-infiltrating T cells. Using RNA template, CDR3s of TCR alpha and beta were amplified with iRepertoire arm-PCR. TCRdb redid the calling of the multiplex PCR reads with MiXCR, one entry per CDR3 protein. The table shows around 350,000 distinct CDR3 sequences, with roughly two fifths occurring only once. Input material: glioma tissue, nonneoplastic brain tissue, or PBMCs (not recorded which). These receptor sequences come from a human donor with low-grade glioma or glioblastoma, undergoing nonglioma brain surgery, or in good health (not recorded which).

CDR3 nucleotides: TGTGCCAGCAGTCTTATAATCAGAGAGACCCAGTACTTC. Amino acid sequence: CASSLIIRETQYF. The genes are TRBV28 and TRBJ2-7; D not resolved. The J call may be incorrect, as the DNA end agrees better with TRBJ2-5. Germline CDR1 is MDHEN and CDR2 is SYDVKM. The CDR3 sequence is 13 residues long.

This clonotype was picked up a small number of times. CDR3 in amino acids: CASSLDGGHQETQYF. The CDR3 DNA follows: TGTGCCAGCAGTTTAGATGGGGGGCACCAAGAGACCCAGTACTTC. This rearrangement joins TRBV12-3 or TRBV12-4 to TRBJ2-5; D may be TRBD1 or TRBD2 (6 bases each). Trimming pared 1 base from V and 0 bases from J, leaving 9 bases between. CDR3 size: 15 residues.

For this clonotype: A read error may explain this, as a much larger clone is one base away. The chain recombines TRBV6-1 with TRBJ2-1; weak D call: TRBD2 (7 bases). V lost 0 bases and J 4 bases, leaving 10 bases between the germline ends. This CDR3 comprises 15 residues. Germline CDR1 reads MNHNS; CDR2 reads SASEGT. CDR3 protein: CASSEAAGAYNEQFF. Written as DNA, the CDR3 is TGTGCCAGCAGTGAAGCGGCGGGGGCTTACAATGAGCAGTTCTTC.

This clonotype came up a few times. Its ends do not fully match the called genes, so a read error is possible. This sequence joins TRBV7-7 and TRBJ2-7; D is possibly TRBD2 (6 bases). The length of the CDR3 is 15 residues. Germline lookup yields CDR1 SSHAT and CDR2 FNYEAQ (reference sequence). CDR3 region: CASSPGTWGDYEQYF. The CDR3 DNA sequence: TGTGCTAGCAGCCCCGGGACCTGGGGGGACTACGAGCAGTACTTC.

Only one count was recorded for this clonotype. V gene TRBV20-1 combines with J gene TRBJ2-1, with TRBD2 identical over 12 bases. This CDR3 comprises 16 residues. J was trimmed by 7 bases and V by 0 bases; bases with no gene match: 7. CDR1 is DFQATT, CDR2 SNEGSKA, per germline (reference sequence). CDR3 bases: TGCAGTGCTAGAGATAGGCTAGCGGGAGGGGTTAATGAGCAGTTCTTC. The encoded protein is CSARDRLAGGVNEQFF.

The V call is TRBV7-2, the J call TRBJ1-5, with D possibly being TRBD1 (5 bases). The CDR3 length is 15 residues. The germline V and J ends were trimmed by 4 bases and 0 bases, with 10 bases remaining between them. The germline V gene encodes CDR1 SGHTA and CDR2 FQGNSA. CDR3 loop: CASSSAGYSNQPQHF. The CDR3 DNA sequence: TGTGCCAGCAGCTCAGCAGGGTATAGCAATCAGCCCCAGCATTTT.

This clonotype was recorded a few times. The chain couples TRBV29-1 to TRBJ1-1; maybe TRBD1 (6 bases). The V gene lost 6 bases and the J gene lost 1 base, with 18 bases spanning the gap. This CDR3 is 15 amino acids long. Germline V lookup: CDR1 SQVTM, CDR2 ANQGSEA. The DNA of the CDR3 is TGCAGCGTCCTCGACGGGACACGGAAGAACACTGAAGCTTTCTTT. It translates to CSVLDGTRKNTEAFF.

As for this clonotype: A much larger clonotype is one base distant, so this may be a read error. J is TRBJ2-3 and V is TRBV7-9; D gene uncertain. CDR1 and CDR2 (germline): SEHNR, FQNEAQ (reference sequence). This CDR3 is 16 amino acids long. V was cut by 0 bases and J by 2 bases, with 12 bases left in between. The CDR3 sequence is CASSLAHQGYTDTQYF. CDR3 bases: TGTGCCAGCAGCTTAGCTCACCAAGGATACACAGATACGCAGTATTTT.

To note about this clonotype: This may arise from a read error, as a much more abundant clone is one base away. V and J are TRBV6-5 and TRBJ1-6; D is uncertain. Germline assignment: CDR1 MNHEY and CDR2 SVGAGI. The CDR3 runs 16 residues. CDR3 nucleotide sequence: TGTGCCAGCAGTTACTGGGAGCCCCAGTCAGGTTCACCCATCCACTTT. This sequence encodes CASSYWEPQSGSPIHF.

This clonotype has a single count. One junction end does not reproduce the germline sequence, and a read error may be involved. The V gene is TRBV4-1, the J gene TRBJ2-6, with D possibly being TRBD1 or TRBD2 (5 bases each). From germline, CDR1 is MGHRA and CDR2 YSYEKL. The CDR3 consists of 15 residues. CDR3 loop: CARSQARDGANVLTF. The DNA for the CDR3 is TGCGCCAGAAGCCAAGCGAGGGACGGGGCCAACGTCCTGACTTTC.

With respect to this clonotype: This sequence may be a read error, since a much larger clone differs from it by one base. The chain recombines TRBV6-1 with TRBJ1-1; 7 bases align to TRBD1. CDR1 and CDR2 from the germline V gene are MNHNS and SASEGT. The CDR3 contains 14 residues. This CDR3 reads CASRTGPMNTEALF. The CDR3, as DNA: TGTGCCTCCCGGACAGGCCCTATGAACACTGAAGCTCTCTTT.

This clonotype has only a few counts. The rearrangement uses TRBV11-2 and TRBJ2-7, with 8 bases that match TRBD2. CDR3 size: 14 residues. Germline V gene sequence: CDR1 SGHAT, CDR2 FQNNGV. The J segment lost 5 bases and the V segment lost 1 base, leaving 4 bases of the junction unmatched. The CDR3 sequence is CASSLVSGNDEQYF. The CDR3 bases are TGTGCCAGCAGCTTAGTTAGCGGGAATGACGAGCAGTACTTC.

V and J are TRBV28 and TRBJ2-1, with TRBD1 as a possible D gene (5 bases). Germline CDR1 is MDHEN and CDR2 is SYDVKM. The CDR3 is made up of 14 amino acids. V was clipped by 1 base and J by 10 bases, with 14 bases between them. The CDR3 bases are TGTGCCAGCAGTTTATTCGCCAGGGCCTACGAGCAGTTCTTC. Translation: CASSLFARAYEQFF.

The V gene is TRBV7-2, the J gene TRBJ1-1; D is unresolved. V shed 4 bases and J shed 1 base, with 10 bases lying between them. CDR1 is SGHTA, CDR2 FQGNSA, per germline. The CDR3 is 14 residues long. CDR3 DNA sequence: TGTGCCAGCAGCTCCCAAGGTGAGAACACTGAAGCTTTCTTT. Protein product: CASSSQGENTEAFF.

To note about this clonotype: The CDR3 does not end in the conserved phenylalanine or tryptophan, so this is likely a read error. This chain joins TRBV6-2 or TRBV6-3 and TRBJ2-3; 7 nucleotides match TRBD2. V gave up 10 bases and J gave up 3 bases; unmatched junction bases: 10. CDR3 length: 14 residues. Germline V gene lookup returns CDR1 MNHEY and CDR2 SVGEGT. CDR3 nucleotides: TGTGCCATCAGCGGTGGCGGGAGAACAGATACGCAGTATCTT. This encodes CAISGGGRTDTQYL.

This chain connects TRBV20-1 to TRBJ1-1; D gene unclear. CDR1 DFQATT and CDR2 SNEGSKA come from the germline V gene (reference sequence). The CDR3 loop spans 12 amino acids. The CDR3 DNA is TGCAGAGTGATCGTGCAAAACACTGAAGCTTTCTTT. Its translation: CRVIVQNTEAFF.

Worth noting for this clonotype: This clone may be a read error of a much larger clone one base away. The chain is built from TRBV7-2 and TRBJ2-7; D may be TRBD2 (5 bases). The CDR3 spans 14 residues. Looked up from germline, CDR1 is SGHTA and CDR2 is FQGNSA. V was trimmed by 4 bases and J by 4 bases, leaving 14 bases between them. Here the CDR3 DNA reads TGTGCCAGCAGCTACCAGGTTAGGACTTACGAGCAGTACTTC. Its translation: CASSYQVRTYEQYF.

The table lists this clonotype with a few counts. This sequence joins TRBV7-8 and TRBJ2-1; TRBD1 matches at 9 bases. Germline V gene lookup returns CDR1 SGHVS and CDR2 FQNEAQ. The CDR3 runs to 16 residues. V gave up 4 bases and J gave up 5 bases; unmatched junction bases: 9. The CDR3 region has the DNA TGTGCCAGCAGCTCCACAGGGGGCTCGACGAACAATGAGCAGTTCTTC. Its translation is CASSSTGGSTNNEQFF.

This chain uses TRBV4-1 with TRBJ2-7; D might be TRBD1 (6 bases). Trimming took off 1 base at V and 4 bases at J, with 17 bases between the two ends. CDR1 is MGHRA and CDR2 is YSYEKL in the germline V gene. CDR3 length: 16 residues. The CDR3 DNA follows: TGCGCCAGCAGCCAAGTCGGGGCAGGGGTAATGTACGAGCAGTACTTC. It yields the protein CASSQVGAGVMYEQYF.

This clonotype appeared once. At one end the junction does not follow the germline gene, possibly because of a read error. The gene calls are TRBV20-1 and TRBJ2-7, with 9 bases lining up with TRBD1. The germline CDR1 and CDR2 sequences are DFQATT and SNEGSKA (reference sequence). This CDR3 has 15 amino acids. The DNA of the CDR3 is TGCGGTGCCACCGCCCTAGACAGGGGGTCCTACGAGCAGTACTTC. Translated, it gives CGATALDRGSYEQYF.

The rearrangement uses TRBV20-1 and TRBJ1-1; D is perhaps TRBD1 (5 bases). The V gene lost 4 bases and the J gene lost 3 bases, with 15 bases spanning the gap. Germline CDR1 is DFQATT and CDR2 is SNEGSKA (reference sequence). The CDR3 consists of 14 residues. The CDR3 here is CSATLRRGYTEAFF. The CDR3 DNA is TGCAGTGCTACTCTTAGGAGGGGATACACTGAAGCTTTCTTT.

This chain links TRBV7-9 with TRBJ2-3; D possibly matches TRBD1 or TRBD2 (5 bases each). V lost 11 bases, J lost 3 bases, and 18 bases lay in between. Germline CDR1 and CDR2: SEHNR and FQNEAQ (reference sequence). The CDR3 has 14 residues. CDR3: CALSGQTWTDTQYF. CDR3 nucleotide sequence: TGTGCCCTCTCGGGGCAGACCTGGACAGATACGCAGTATTTT.

At least ten counts were recorded for this clonotype. This chain connects TRBV20-1 to TRBJ2-7; D tentatively reads TRBD1 or TRBD2 (5 bases each). Germline V gives CDR1 DFQATT, CDR2 SNEGSKA (reference sequence). Trimming took off 5 bases at V and 3 bases at J, with 14 bases between the two ends. The CDR3 sequence is 13 residues long. The CDR3: CSAGDAGDYEQYF. CDR3 DNA: TGCAGTGCTGGGGACGCCGGGGACTACGAGCAGTACTTC.

This clonotype has only one observation. V gene TRBV4-3 combines with J gene TRBJ2-2, with unresolved D. Trimming removed 0 bases from V and 1 base from J, with 9 bases in between. CDR3 length equals 16 residues. CDR1 is LGHNA, CDR2 YSLEER, per germline. CDR3 amino acids: CASSQEPGRNTGELFF. For the CDR3, the DNA is TGCGCCAGCAGCCAAGAACCAGGACGGAACACCGGGGAGCTGTTTTTT.